The 9 T cell receptor beta chains reported below all come from one sample, sequenced in a study of cytomegalovirus exposure and HLA in healthy donors (dated by TCRdb to about 2017). The library relied on the immunoSEQ multiplex PCR assay. For the multiplex PCR, a mixture combining 60 forward primers for TCR Vbeta segments and 13 reverse primers for TCR Jbeta segments was used. TCRdb mirrors the immuneACCESS table, restricted to in-frame sequences. Some clones are absent from its copies; in checked studies, under half trace to an unresolved V gene, and the reason for the others is unknown. In all, the sample holds 130,000 or so clones, and roughly three quarters of those were seen once. Approximately 1% of the sample is in the top ten clones. Sequencing input: PBMCs. These receptors were obtained from a male donor in good health and CMV-seronegative.

The V and J genes are TRBV6-5 and TRBJ1-2, with D uncertain. The V and J ends lost 0 bases and 4 bases respectively, with 6 bases between them. The CDR3 consists of 13 residues. Germline loops: CDR1 MNHEY, CDR2 SVGAGI. The CDR3 spells CASSYSNSYGYTF. The CDR3 DNA reads TGTGCCAGCAGTTACTCGAACAGCTATGGCTACACCTTC.

CDR3 protein: CASSTRPGLAGGETQYF. As DNA, the CDR3 is TGCGCCAGCAGCACAAGGCCGGGACTAGCGGGGGGCGAGACCCAGTACTTC. This chain joins TRBV5-1 and TRBJ2-5; 15 bases fit TRBD2. V was clipped by 4 bases and J by 5 bases; unmatched bases: 9. Germline CDR1 reads SGHRS; CDR2 reads YFSETQ. The CDR3 totals 17 residues.

To note about this clone: This specimen includes other DNA sequences encoding the same CDR3. This chain joins TRBV7-9 and TRBJ1-1; 9 bases align to TRBD1. This CDR3 region has 16 residues. In germline, CDR1 is SEHNR, CDR2 FQNEAQ (reference sequence). Trimming at V came to 4 bases and at J to 1 base, leaving 7 bases not matched to a gene. The chain's CDR3 is CASSSRHRGQNTEAFF. The CDR3 DNA follows: TGTGCCAGCAGCTCCCGCCACAGGGGGCAGAACACTGAAGCTTTCTTT.

This chain joins TRBV4-2 and TRBJ1-2; 7 bases are a match to TRBD1. V was clipped by 5 bases and J by 6 bases; unmatched bases: 6. The CDR3 covers 13 residues. Germline-derived CDR1 and CDR2 are LGHNA and YNFKEQ. The CDR3 bases are TGTGCCAGCAGCTTCCAGGGGGTGGATGGCTACACCTTC. Translation gives CASSFQGVDGYTF.

The chain links TRBV2 to TRBJ1-2; D is unclear. V lost 4 bases, J lost 5 bases, and 8 bases lay in between. The CDR3 length is 12 residues. Germline CDR1 and CDR2: SNHLY and FYNNEI. The CDR3 DNA sequence: TGTGCCAGCAGTGCAGACGGGTATGGCTACACCTTC. Its translation: CASSADGYGYTF.

This chain links TRBV30 with TRBJ1-1, with 10 bases identical to TRBD1. Germline-derived CDR1 and CDR2 are GTSNPN and SVGIG (reference sequence). The junction had 9 bases not matched to a gene; V was cut back by 7 bases and J by 1 base. The CDR3 has 15 amino acids. CDR3 amino acids: CASQGQGMGNTEAFF. The CDR3 DNA reads TGTGCCTCCCAGGGACAGGGGATGGGGAACACTGAAGCTTTCTTT. Filled out from reference TRBV30 and TRBJ1-1, the complete variable domain reads SQTIHQWPATLVQPVGSPLSLECTVEGTSNPNLYWYRQAAGRGLQLLFYSVGIGQISSEVPQNLSASRPQDRQFILSSKKLLLSDSGFYLCASQGQGMGNTEAFFGQGTRLTVV.

This clone was seen a few times. The sample contains more than one DNA sequence encoding this CDR3. The genes are TRBV7-9 and TRBJ2-7; D is possibly TRBD1 (5 bases). Germline V gene sequence: CDR1 SEHNR, CDR2 FQNEAQ (reference sequence). Trimming removed 2 bases at V and 3 bases at J, with 5 bases between. CDR3 length: 12 residues. The CDR3 sequence: CASSLRGYEQYF. CDR3 sequence (DNA): TGTGCCAGCAGCTTAAGGGGCTACGAGCAGTACTTC.

Regarding this clone: Other DNA sequences in the same sample also yield this CDR3. The V call is TRBV5-1, the J call TRBJ2-7, with 9 bases lining up with TRBD1. The length of the CDR3 is 14 residues. The germline V gene encodes CDR1 SGHRS and CDR2 YFSETQ. J lost 2 bases, V lost 7 bases, and 7 bases had no gene match. The CDR3 DNA sequence: TGCGCCAGCTCTCCGGGACAGGGAGCCTACGAGCAGTACTTC. This sequence encodes CASSPGQGAYEQYF.

J is TRBJ1-1 and V is TRBV2, with 7 positions matching TRBD1. The V gene end was trimmed by 5 bases and the J gene end by 8 bases; junction bases not matched to a gene: 8. The germline V gene has CDR1 SNHLY and CDR2 FYNNEI. The CDR3 runs 13 residues. CDR3 DNA: TGTGCCAGCAGTTCGGATACAGGGGCCGAAGCTTTCTTT. Its protein is CASSSDTGAEAFF. Supplemented by reference TRBV2 and TRBJ1-1, the full variable domain reads EPEVTQTPSHQVTQMGQEVILRCVPISNHLYFYWYRQILGQKVEFLVSFYNNEISEKSEIFDDQFSVERPDGSNFTLKIRSTKLEDSAMYFCASSSDTGAEAFFGQGTRLTVV.